This T cell receptor (beta chain) was captured in a study of cytomegalovirus exposure and HLA in healthy donors. CDR3 size: 19 residues. The germline gives CDR1 SGDLS, CDR2 YYNGEE. With V trimmed by 0 bases and J by 3 bases, 14 bases remained unmatched. PCR used 60 Vbeta primers and 13 Jbeta primers. The repertoire was sequenced with immunoSEQ multiplex PCR; TCRdb's copy has only in-frame clones and lacks some. The table lists approximately 120,000 clones, under 85% of them singletons, with less than 5% in the top ten. Broader study findings: In most subjects, TCR beta sequences reportedly gave accurate predictions of HLA-A and HLA-B alleles. Analyzed later, most CMV-associated TCR beta chains appeared HLA-restricted.

As to this clone: What it recognizes is unknown.

This sequence joins TRBV9 and TRBJ2-5; 10 nucleotides line up with TRBD2. Sequencing used PBMCs. The TCR was taken from a woman aged 45 to 65 in good health and CMV-seropositive. The CDR3 sequence is CASSVGWASGGQGEETQYF. CDR3 sequence (DNA): TGTGCCAGCAGCGTAGGGTGGGCTAGCGGGGGCCAAGGGGAAGAGACCCAGTACTTC.